This entry concerns a single T cell receptor (beta chain). CDR1 and CDR2 (germline): MNHEY, SVGAGI. V lost 2 bases and J lost 1, with 11 bases in between. This CDR3 comprises 15 residues. This specimen comes from a study of T cell changes during pregnancy in multiple sclerosis. TCRdb's copy holds only in-frame clones and misses some; the assay was immunoSEQ multiplex PCR. The sample records approximately 30,000 clones, roughly 91% being singletons. This chain links TRBV6-5 with TRBJ1-2; a weak D match, TRBD1 (5 bases). The sample here was CD8+ T cells from peripheral blood mononuclear cells, taken in the second trimester of pregnancy. The origin of this receptor is a female donor in good health, enrolled as a control in a pregnancy study. As DNA, the CDR3 is TGTGCCAGCAGTTACGGATGGGGGGGTAACTATGGCTACACCTTC. It yields the protein CASSYGWGGNYGYTF.